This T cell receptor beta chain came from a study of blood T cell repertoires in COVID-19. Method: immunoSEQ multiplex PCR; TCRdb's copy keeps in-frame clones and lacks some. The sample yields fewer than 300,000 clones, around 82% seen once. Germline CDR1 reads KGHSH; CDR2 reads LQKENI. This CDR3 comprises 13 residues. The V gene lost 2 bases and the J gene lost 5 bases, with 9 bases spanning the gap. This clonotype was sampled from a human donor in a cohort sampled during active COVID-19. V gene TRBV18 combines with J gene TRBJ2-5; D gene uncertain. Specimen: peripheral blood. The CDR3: CASSPIVRETQYF. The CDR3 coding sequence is TGTGCCAGCTCACCAATTGTCAGGGAGACCCAGTACTTC.